A single sample gave rise to the 5 T cell receptor beta chains below, sequenced in a study of cytomegalovirus exposure and HLA in healthy donors. This PCR relied on a set of 60 Vbeta primers and 13 Jbeta primers. Clones were sequenced by immunoSEQ multiplex PCR, and TCRdb holds only the in-frame ones, with some missing. The table includes over 150,000 clones, about 83% detected once. The source material was PBMCs. Every receptor here comes from a girl aged 5-17 years in good health and CMV-seropositive.

The chain uses TRBV5-1 and TRBJ2-5; 8 bases align to TRBD2. The CDR3 totals 18 residues. CDR1 is SGHRS and CDR2 is YFSETQ in the germline V gene. Unmatched junction bases numbered 18, after V lost 4 bases and J lost 4 bases. The CDR3 here is CASSPRIAWTSRGETQYF. The CDR3 DNA follows: TGCGCCAGCAGCCCCCGTATTGCGTGGACTAGCCGGGGAGAGACCCAGTACTTC.

The chain uses TRBV6-5 and TRBJ1-1; D possibly corresponds to TRBD1 (6 bases). The CDR3 spans 13 residues. Germline-derived CDR1 and CDR2 are MNHEY and SVGAGI. V was shortened by 5 bases and J by 7 bases, with 14 bases between the two germline ends. The CDR3 sequence is CASSHPRGGEAFF. CDR3 nucleotide sequence: TGTGCCAGCAGTCACCCCAGGGGTGGTGAAGCTTTCTTT.

V is TRBV6-1 and J is TRBJ2-3; TRBD2 matches at 10 bases. Trimming took 5 bases from V and 7 from J; bases not matched to a gene: 6. This CDR3 has 14 amino acids. The germline V gene encodes CDR1 MNHNS and CDR2 SASEGT. CDR3 in DNA: TGTGCCAGCAGTAGCGGGGGGGCCTCTTATACGCAGTATTTT. This encodes CASSSGGASYTQYF.

The table lists this clone with a few counts. The CDR3 spells CASTPSGGAPIAEQFF. CDR3 in DNA: TGTGCCAGCACGCCTAGCGGGGGGGCCCCCATAGCTGAGCAGTTCTTC. The V gene is TRBV6-4, the J gene TRBJ2-1; 12 positions match TRBD2. CDR1 is MRHNA and CDR2 is SNTAGT in the germline V gene. The CDR3 runs to 16 residues. The V segment lost 7 bases and the J segment 9 bases; nucleotides outside the gene matches: 13.

The CDR3 DNA follows: TGTGCCACAAAGGCCCCCGGGACAGGGAACTACGAGCAGTACTTC. Translated: CATKAPGTGNYEQYF. The gene calls are TRBV10-3 and TRBJ2-7, with TRBD1 matching over 9 bases. From germline, CDR1 is ENHRY and CDR2 SYGVKD. The CDR3 is made up of 15 amino acids. J was trimmed by 3 bases and V by 10 bases; bases with no gene match: 13.